This T cell receptor beta chain was documented in a study of CD8+CD57+ T cells in acquired aplastic anemia. Study findings and constraints: Levels of CD8+ Simpson's diversity were not significantly distinct in patients versus controls. Some 28 sequences, all CD8+ CDR3, were shared between patients and controls.

Genomic DNA, serving as template, underwent TCR beta VDJ and CDR3 profiling. TCRdb re-called the reads with MiXCR, one entry per CDR3 protein. The profile shows approximately 100,000 distinct CDR3 sequences, around 68% of them singletons. Losses at the gene ends were 0 bases for V and 5 bases for J; bases not matched to a gene: 3. This CDR3 is built from 16 residues. Germline-derived CDR1 and CDR2 are MNHEY and SVGAGI. A note on this clonotype: The antigen is undetermined.

All patients picked for sequencing had shown, by flow cytometry, an expansion of CD8+CD57+ cells. Patients uniformly had severe acquired aplastic anemia. Patients were untreated when blood was sampled. This chain joins TRBV6-5 and TRBJ1-6; TRBD1 matches at 8 bases. What was sequenced was sorted CD4+, CD8+, or CD8+CD57+ T cells (not recorded which) from PBMCs. This TCR came from a human donor with aplastic anemia. The CDR3, as DNA: TGTGCCAGCAGTTACTCGACAGGGGTTAATAATTCACCCCTCCACTTT. This sequence encodes CASSYSTGVNNSPLHF.